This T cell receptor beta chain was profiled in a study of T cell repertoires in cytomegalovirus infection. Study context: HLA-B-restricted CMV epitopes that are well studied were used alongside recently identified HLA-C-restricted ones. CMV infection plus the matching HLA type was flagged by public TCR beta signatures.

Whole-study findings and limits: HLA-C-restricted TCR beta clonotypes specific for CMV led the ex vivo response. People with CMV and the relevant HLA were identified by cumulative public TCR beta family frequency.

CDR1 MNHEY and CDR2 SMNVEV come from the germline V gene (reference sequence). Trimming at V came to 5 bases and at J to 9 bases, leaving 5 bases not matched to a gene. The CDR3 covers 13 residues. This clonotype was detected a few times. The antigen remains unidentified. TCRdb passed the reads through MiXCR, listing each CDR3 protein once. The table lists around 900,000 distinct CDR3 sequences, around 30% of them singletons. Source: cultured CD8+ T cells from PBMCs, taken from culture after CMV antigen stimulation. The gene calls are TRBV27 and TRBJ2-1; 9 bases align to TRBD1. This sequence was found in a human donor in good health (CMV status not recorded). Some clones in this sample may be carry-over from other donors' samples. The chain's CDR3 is CASSHTGGSEQFF. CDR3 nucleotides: TGTGCCAGCAGTCACACAGGGGGCTCTGAGCAGTTCTTC.